This T cell receptor (beta chain) was captured in a study of T cells in Graves' hyperthyroidism and ophthalmopathy. Study results and limitations: The model foresaw ophthalmopathy a median roughly 6 months prior to onset.

RNA transcripts provided the source from which TCR beta CDR3 regions were amplified. First-round RT-PCR targeting the TCR CDR3 was performed with the HTBI primer set. TCRdb independently ran MiXCR on the multiplex PCR reads; one entry per CDR3 protein. The sample lists hundreds of thousands of distinct CDR3 sequences, about 15% occurring once. Subjects aged 18 to 65 presented with newly diagnosed hyperthyroidism of less than 2 months' duration. The blood was taken when hyperthyroidism was first diagnosed, before any ophthalmopathy symptoms showed up. In this sample, this clonotype turned up many times. Its antigen is unidentified. This TCR came from a young woman with Graves' hyperthyroidism that later progressed to Graves' ophthalmopathy. Specimen: blood.

The CDR3 DNA reads as TGTGCCAGCAGCTACCTCACTAGCGGGGGTACCTACGAGCAGTACTTC. It encodes CASSYLTSGGTYEQYF. This chain links TRBV3-1 with TRBJ2-7; 11 bases are shared with TRBD2. After removal of 5 bases from V and 2 bases from J, the junction contained 8 bases not matched to a gene. The CDR3 has 16 residues. Germline CDR1 and CDR2: LGHDT and YNNKEL (reference sequence).